This TCR beta chain derives from a study of T-cell reconstitution after alpha-beta-depleted transplantation in children. Unique molecular identifiers were incorporated when the TCRbeta library was constructed. TCRdb processed the PCR reads anew with MiXCR; each CDR3 protein has one entry. The sample has almost 400,000 distinct CDR3 sequences, around 20% seen once. Trimming stripped 0 bases from V and 3 bases from J, with 14 bases between. Germline V lookup: CDR1 LGHNA, CDR2 YSLEER. The CDR3 loop spans 17 amino acids. The chain links TRBV4-3 to TRBJ2-2, with D possibly TRBD1 on 6 matching bases. The receptor's source is a human donor who donated a stem cell graft to a child with acute myeloid leukemia. Source: PBMCs from the stem cell graft donor, taken from the stem cell graft. CDR3 in DNA: TGCGCCAGCAGCCAAGATCTCTTGGGGGCGGACACCGGGGAGCTGTTTTTT. Its protein product is CASSQDLLGADTGELFF.